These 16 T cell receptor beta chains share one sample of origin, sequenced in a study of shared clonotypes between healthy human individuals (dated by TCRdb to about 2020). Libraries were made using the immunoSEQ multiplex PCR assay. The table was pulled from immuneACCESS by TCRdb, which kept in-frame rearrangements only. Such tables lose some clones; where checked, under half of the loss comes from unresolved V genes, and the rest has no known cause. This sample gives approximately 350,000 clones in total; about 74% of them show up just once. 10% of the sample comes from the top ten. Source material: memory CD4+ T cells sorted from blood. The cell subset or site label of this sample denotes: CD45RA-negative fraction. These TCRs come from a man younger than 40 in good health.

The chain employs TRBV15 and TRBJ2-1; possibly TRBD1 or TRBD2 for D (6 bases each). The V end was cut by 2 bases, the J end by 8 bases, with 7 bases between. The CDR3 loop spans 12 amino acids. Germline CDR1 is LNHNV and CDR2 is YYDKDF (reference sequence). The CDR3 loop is CATSRRGDEQFF. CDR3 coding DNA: TGTGCCACCAGCAGAAGGGGGGATGAGCAGTTCTTC.

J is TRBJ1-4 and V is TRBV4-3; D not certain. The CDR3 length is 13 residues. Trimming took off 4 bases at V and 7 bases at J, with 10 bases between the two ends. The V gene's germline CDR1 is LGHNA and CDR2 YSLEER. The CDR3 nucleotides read TGCGCCAGCAGCCCATCGGGATTTGAAAAACTGTTTTTT. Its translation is CASSPSGFEKLFF.

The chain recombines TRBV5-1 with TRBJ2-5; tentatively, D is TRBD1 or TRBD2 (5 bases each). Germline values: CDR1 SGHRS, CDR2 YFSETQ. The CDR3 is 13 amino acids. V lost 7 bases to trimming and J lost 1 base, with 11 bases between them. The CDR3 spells CASRWGSQETQYF. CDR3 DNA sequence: TGCGCCAGCCGGTGGGGGAGCCAAGAGACCCAGTACTTC.

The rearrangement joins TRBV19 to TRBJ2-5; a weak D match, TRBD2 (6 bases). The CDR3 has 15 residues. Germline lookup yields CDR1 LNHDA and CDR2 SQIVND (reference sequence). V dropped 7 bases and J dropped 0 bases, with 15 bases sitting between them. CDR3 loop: CASTHSGEYQETQYF. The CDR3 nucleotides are TGTGCCAGTACCCATTCGGGGGAGTACCAAGAGACCCAGTACTTC.

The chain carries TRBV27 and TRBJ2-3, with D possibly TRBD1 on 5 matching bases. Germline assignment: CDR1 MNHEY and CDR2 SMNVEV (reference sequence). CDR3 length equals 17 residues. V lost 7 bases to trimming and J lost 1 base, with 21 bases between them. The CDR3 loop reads CASKYQGLGHGTDTQYF. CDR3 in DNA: TGTGCCAGCAAGTATCAGGGTTTGGGCCACGGCACAGATACGCAGTATTTT.

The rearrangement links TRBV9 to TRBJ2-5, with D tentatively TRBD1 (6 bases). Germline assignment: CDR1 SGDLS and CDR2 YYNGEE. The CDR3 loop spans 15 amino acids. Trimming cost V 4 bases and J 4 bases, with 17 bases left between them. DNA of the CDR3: TGTGCCAGCAGCCCCCACTACGACAGGAGAGAGACCCAGTACTTC. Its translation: CASSPHYDRRETQYF.

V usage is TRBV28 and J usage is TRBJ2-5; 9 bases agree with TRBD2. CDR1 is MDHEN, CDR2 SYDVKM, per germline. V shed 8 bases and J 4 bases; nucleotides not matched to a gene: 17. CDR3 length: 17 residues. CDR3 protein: CASSGGGRAAGRETQYF. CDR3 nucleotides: TGTGCCAGCTCAGGTGGCGGGAGGGCCGCAGGTAGAGAGACCCAGTACTTC.

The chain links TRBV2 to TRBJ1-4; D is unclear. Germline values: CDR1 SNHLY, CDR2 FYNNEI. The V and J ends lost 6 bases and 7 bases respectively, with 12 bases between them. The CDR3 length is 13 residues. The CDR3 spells CASSLNPREKLFF. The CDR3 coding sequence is TGTGCCAGCAGCCTCAACCCTCGTGAAAAACTGTTTTTT. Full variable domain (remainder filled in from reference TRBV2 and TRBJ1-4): EPEVTQTPSHQVTQMGQEVILRCVPISNHLYFYWYRQILGQKVEFLVSFYNNEISEKSEIFDDQFSVERPDGSNFTLKIRSTKLEDSAMYFCASSLNPREKLFFGSGTQLSVL.

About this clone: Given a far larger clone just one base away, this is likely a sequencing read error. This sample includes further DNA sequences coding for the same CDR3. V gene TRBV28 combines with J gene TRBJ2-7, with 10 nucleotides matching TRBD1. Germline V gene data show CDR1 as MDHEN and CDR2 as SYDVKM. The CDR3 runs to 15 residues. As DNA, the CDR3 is TGTGCCAGCAGTTTATCACGACAGGGGGCTTACGAGCAGTATTTC. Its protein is CASSLSRQGAYEQYF.

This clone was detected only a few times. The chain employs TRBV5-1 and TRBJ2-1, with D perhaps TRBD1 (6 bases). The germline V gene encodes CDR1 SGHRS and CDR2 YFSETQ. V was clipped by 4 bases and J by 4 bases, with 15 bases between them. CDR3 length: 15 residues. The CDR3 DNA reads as TGCGCCAGCAGCCCGGAACAGGGTATGTACAATGAGCAGTTCTTC. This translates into CASSPEQGMYNEQFF.

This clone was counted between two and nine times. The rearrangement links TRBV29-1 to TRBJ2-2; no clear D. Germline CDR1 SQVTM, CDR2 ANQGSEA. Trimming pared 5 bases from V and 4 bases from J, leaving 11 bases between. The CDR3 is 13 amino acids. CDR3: CSVSFKPTGELFF. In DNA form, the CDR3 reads TGCAGCGTTTCGTTCAAACCCACCGGGGAGCTGTTTTTT.

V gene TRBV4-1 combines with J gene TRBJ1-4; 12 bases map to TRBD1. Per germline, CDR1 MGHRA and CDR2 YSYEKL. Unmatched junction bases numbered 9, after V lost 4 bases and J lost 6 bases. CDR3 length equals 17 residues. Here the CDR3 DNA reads TGCGCCAGCAGCCCAGAGGGACAGGGGGCTGTATATGAAAAACTGTTTTTT. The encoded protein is CASSPEGQGAVYEKLFF.

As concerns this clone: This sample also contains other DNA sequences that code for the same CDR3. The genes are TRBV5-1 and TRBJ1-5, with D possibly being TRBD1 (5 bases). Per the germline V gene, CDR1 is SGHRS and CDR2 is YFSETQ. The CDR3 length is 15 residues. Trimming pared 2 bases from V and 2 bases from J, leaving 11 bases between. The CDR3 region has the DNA TGCGCCAGCAGCTTAGGCCAGGGTGGCAATCAGCCCCAGCATTTT. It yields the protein CASSLGQGGNQPQHF.

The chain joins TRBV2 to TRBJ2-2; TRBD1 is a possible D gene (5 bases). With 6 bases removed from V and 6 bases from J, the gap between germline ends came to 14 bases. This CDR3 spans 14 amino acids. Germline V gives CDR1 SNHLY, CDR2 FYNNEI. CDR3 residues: CASRGAGFAGELFF. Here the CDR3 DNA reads TGTGCCAGCAGAGGGGCAGGGTTCGCCGGGGAGCTGTTTTTT.

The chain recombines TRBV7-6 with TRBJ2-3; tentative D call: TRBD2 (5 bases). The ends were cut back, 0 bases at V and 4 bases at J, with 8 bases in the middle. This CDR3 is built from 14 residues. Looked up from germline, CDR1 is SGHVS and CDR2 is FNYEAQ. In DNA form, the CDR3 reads TGTGCCAGCAGCTTAGCTCGAGGGCCAGATACGCAGTATTTT. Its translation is CASSLARGPDTQYF.

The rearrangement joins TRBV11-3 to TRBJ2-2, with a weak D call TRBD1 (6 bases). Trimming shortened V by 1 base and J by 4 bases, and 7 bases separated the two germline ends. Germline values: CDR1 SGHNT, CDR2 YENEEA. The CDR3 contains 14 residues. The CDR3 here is CASSLVGATGELFF. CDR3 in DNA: TGTGCCAGCAGCTTAGTGGGGGCCACCGGGGAGCTGTTTTTT.